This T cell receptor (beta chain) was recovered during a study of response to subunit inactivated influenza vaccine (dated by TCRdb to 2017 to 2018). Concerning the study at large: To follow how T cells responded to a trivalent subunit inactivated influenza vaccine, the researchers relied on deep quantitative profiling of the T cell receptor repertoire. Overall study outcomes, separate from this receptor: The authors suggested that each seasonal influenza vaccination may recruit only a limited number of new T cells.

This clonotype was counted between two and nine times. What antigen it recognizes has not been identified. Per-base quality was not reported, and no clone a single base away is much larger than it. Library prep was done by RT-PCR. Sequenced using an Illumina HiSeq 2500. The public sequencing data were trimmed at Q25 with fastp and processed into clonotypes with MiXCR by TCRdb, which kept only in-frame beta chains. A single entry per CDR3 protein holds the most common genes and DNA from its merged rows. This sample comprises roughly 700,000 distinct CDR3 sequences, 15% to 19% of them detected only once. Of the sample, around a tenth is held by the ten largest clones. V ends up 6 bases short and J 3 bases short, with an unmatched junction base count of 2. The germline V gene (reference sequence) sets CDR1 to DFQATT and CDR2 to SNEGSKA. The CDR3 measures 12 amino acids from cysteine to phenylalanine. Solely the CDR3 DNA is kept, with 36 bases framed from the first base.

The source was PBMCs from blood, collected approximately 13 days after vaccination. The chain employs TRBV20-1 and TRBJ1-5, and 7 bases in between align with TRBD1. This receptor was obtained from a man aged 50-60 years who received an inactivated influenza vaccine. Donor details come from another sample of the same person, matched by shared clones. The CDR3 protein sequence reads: CSAGQFNQPQHF. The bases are TGCAGTGCGGGACAGTTCAATCAGCCCCAGCATTTT.